Presented here are 2 T cell receptor beta chains from one specimen sequenced in a study of cytomegalovirus exposure and HLA in healthy donors. The method was immunoSEQ multiplex PCR; TCRdb's version includes in-frame clones alone and lacks a portion of them. The sample yields about 360,000 clones, 80% to 90% seen once. Sequenced input: PBMCs. All receptors come from a woman between 18 and 30 years old in good health and CMV-seronegative.

This chain links TRBV19 with TRBJ1-5; the D is unclear. Germline CDR1 and CDR2: LNHDA and SQIVND (reference sequence). V shed 9 bases and J shed 6 bases, with 15 bases lying between them. This CDR3 spans 13 amino acids. The CDR3 here is CASRRGLGQPQHF. As DNA, the CDR3 is TGTGCCAGCCGGCGGGGATTGGGTCAGCCCCAGCATTTT.

The chain has TRBV4-2 and TRBJ2-7; D is possibly TRBD2 (7 bases). The germline gives CDR1 LGHNA, CDR2 YNFKEQ. V lost 0 bases, J lost 0 bases, and 15 bases lay in between. CDR3 size: 17 residues. The CDR3 bases are TGTGCCAGCAGCCAAGATGGGGGCCGGGAGGTCTCCTACGAGCAGTACTTC. Encoded protein: CASSQDGGREVSYEQYF.